Listed here is a single TCR beta chain. Sequencing was performed with immunoSEQ multiplex PCR; in TCRdb, only in-frame clones are kept and a portion is missing. In all, the sample yields about 190,000 clones. The source of the sample is a study of control samples from healthy donors and cancer patients. Germline V gives CDR1 MNHEY, CDR2 SVGAGI. Trimming pared 0 bases from V and 4 bases from J, leaving 15 bases between. CDR3 length equals 16 residues. Sequencing was carried out using blood. This TCR came from a woman in her twenties or thirties in good health. This chain connects TRBV6-5 to TRBJ1-1; D call uncertain. The CDR3 DNA sequence: TGTGCCAGCAGTTACTCGAGGGCGGGAGGAGCCACTGAAGCTTTCTTT. Translation gives CASSYSRAGGATEAFF.